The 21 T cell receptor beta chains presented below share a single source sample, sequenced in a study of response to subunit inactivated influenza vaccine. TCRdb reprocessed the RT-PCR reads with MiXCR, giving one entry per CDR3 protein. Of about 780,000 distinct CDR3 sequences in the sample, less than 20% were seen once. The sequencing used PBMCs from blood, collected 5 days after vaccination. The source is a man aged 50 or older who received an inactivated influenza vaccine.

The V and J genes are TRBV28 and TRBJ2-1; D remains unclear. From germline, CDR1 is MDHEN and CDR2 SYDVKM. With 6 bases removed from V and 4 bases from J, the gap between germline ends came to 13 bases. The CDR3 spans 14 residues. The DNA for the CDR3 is TGTGCCAGCAGCCCTTCAACTACGTACAATGAGCAGTTCTTC. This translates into CASSPSTTYNEQFF.

The CDR3 coding sequence is TGTGCCAGCAGCTTGTCTTACAGCGAATTTTACGAGCAGTACTTC. This translates into CASSLSYSEFYEQYF. The rearrangement joins TRBV5-5 to TRBJ2-7, with no clear D. The CDR3 loop spans 15 amino acids. Germline assignment: CDR1 SGHKS and CDR2 YYEKEE (reference sequence). V was trimmed by 1 base and J by 4 bases, leaving 15 bases between them.

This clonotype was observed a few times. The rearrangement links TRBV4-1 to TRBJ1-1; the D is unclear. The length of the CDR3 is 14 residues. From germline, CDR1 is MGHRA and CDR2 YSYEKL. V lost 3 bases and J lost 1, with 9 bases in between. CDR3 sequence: CASSQEQSNTEAFF. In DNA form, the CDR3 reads TGCGCCAGCAGCCAGGAGCAGTCGAACACTGAAGCTTTCTTT.

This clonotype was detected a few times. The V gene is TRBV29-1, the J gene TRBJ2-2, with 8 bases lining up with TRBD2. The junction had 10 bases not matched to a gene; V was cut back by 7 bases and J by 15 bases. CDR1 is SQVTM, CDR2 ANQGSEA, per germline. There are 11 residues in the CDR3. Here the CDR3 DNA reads TGCAGCGGGGATGTCAGCGGGGGTTTGTTTTTT. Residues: CSGDVSGGLFF.

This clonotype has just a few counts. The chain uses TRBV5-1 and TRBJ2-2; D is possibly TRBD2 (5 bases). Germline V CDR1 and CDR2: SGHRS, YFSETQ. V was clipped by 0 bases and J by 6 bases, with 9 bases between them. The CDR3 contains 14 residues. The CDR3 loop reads CASSLAAGPGELFF. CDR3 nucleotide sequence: TGCGCCAGCAGCTTGGCCGCGGGTCCCGGGGAGCTGTTTTTT.

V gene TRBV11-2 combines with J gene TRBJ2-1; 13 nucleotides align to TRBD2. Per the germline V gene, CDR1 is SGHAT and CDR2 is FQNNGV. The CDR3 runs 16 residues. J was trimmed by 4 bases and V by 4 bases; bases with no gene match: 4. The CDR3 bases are TGTGCCAGCAGCTGGGTGACTAGCGGGGGGTACAATGAGCAGTTCTTC. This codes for CASSWVTSGGYNEQFF.

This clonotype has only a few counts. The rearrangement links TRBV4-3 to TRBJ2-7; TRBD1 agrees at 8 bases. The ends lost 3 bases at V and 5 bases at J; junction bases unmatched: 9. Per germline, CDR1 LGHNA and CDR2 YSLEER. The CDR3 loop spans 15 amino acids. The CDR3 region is CASSQGDRPRDEQYF. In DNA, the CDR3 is TGCGCCAGCAGCCAGGGGGACAGGCCCCGGGACGAGCAGTACTTC.

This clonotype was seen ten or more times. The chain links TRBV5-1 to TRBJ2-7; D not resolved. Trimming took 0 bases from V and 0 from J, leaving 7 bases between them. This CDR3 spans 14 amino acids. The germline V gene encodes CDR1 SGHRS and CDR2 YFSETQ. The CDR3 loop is CASSLDGSSYEQYF. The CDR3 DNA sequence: TGCGCCAGCAGCTTGGATGGCAGCTCCTACGAGCAGTACTTC.

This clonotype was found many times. The CDR3 sequence: CASSQVPGQGARTEAFF. The DNA of the CDR3 is TGCGCCAGCAGCCAAGTCCCGGGACAGGGGGCGCGGACTGAAGCTTTCTTT. The chain carries TRBV5-1 and TRBJ1-1; 12 bases line up with TRBD1. Germline-derived CDR1 and CDR2 are SGHRS and YFSETQ. The V gene end was trimmed by 4 bases and the J gene end by 5 bases; junction bases not matched to a gene: 12. There are 17 residues in the CDR3.

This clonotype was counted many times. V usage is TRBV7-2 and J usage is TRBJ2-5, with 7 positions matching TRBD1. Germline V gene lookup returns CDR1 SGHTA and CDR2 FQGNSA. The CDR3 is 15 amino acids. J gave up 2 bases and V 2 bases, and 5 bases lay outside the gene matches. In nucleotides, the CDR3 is TGTGCCAGCAGCTTAATGACAGGGTTGCAAGAGACCCAGTACTTC. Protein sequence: CASSLMTGLQETQYF.

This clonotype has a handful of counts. The CDR3 region has the DNA TGTGCCAGCAGCTTACCCAACAGGAACACTGAAGCTTTCTTT. Encoded protein: CASSLPNRNTEAFF. The chain links TRBV11-2 to TRBJ1-1; D call uncertain. Per the germline V gene, CDR1 is SGHAT and CDR2 is FQNNGV. Trimming removed 2 bases from V and 1 base from J, with 8 bases in between. The CDR3 consists of 14 residues.

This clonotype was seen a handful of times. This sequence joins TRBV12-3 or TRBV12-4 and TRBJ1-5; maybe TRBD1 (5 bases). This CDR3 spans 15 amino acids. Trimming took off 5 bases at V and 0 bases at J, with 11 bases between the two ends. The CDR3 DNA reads TGTGCCAGCAGTAGGACACCGGTTAGCAATCAGCCCCAGCATTTT. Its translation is CASSRTPVSNQPQHF.

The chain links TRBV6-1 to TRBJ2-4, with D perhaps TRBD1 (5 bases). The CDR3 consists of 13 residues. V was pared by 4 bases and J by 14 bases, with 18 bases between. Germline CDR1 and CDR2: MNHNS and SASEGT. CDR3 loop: CASSGTSPRPKYF. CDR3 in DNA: TGTGCCAGCAGTGGGACATCCCCAAGGCCCAAGTACTTC.

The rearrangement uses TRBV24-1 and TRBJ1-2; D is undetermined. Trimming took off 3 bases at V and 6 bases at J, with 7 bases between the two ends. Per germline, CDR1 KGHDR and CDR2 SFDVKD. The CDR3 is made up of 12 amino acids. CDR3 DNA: TGTGCCACCAGTGATGGCCCGGATGGCTACACCTTC. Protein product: CATSDGPDGYTF.

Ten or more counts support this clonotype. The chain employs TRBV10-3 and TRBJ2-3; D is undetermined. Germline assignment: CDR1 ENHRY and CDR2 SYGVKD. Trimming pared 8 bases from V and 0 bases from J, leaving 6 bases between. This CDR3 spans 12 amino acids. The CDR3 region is CAIAESTDTQYF. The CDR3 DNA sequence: TGTGCCATCGCGGAAAGCACAGATACGCAGTATTTT.

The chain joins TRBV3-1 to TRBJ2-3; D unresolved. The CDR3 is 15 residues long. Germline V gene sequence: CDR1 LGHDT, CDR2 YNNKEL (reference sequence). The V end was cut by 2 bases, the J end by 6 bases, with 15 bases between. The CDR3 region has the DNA TGTGCCAGCAGCCAACAGCCCGACTTAACGGATACGCAGTATTTT. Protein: CASSQQPDLTDTQYF.

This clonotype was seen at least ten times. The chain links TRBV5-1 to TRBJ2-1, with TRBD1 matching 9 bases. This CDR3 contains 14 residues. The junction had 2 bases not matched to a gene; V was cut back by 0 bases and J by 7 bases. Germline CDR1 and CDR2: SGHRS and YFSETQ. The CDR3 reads CASSLVGTGNEQFF. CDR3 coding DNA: TGCGCCAGCAGCTTGGTGGGGACAGGGAATGAGCAGTTCTTC. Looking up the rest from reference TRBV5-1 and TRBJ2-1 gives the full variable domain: KAGVTQTPRYLIKTRGQQVTLSCSPISGHRSVSWYQQTPGQGLQFLFEYFSETQRNKGNFPGRFSGRQFSNSRSEMNVSTLELGDSALYLCASSLVGTGNEQFFGPGTRLTVL.

Here the CDR3 reads CASRLAGVGTDTQYF. CDR3 DNA sequence: TGTGCCAGCAGACTAGCGGGGGTGGGCACAGATACGCAGTATTTT. The V gene is TRBV12-3 or TRBV12-4, the J gene TRBJ2-3, with TRBD2 matching 11 bases. The CDR3 has 15 amino acids. V lost 6 bases, J lost 1 base, and 3 bases stayed unmatched.

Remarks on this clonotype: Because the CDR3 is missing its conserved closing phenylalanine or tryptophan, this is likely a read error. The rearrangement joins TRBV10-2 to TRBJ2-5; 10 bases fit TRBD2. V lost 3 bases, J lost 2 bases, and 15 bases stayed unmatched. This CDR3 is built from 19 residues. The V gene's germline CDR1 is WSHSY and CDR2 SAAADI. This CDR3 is CASSDSHSTSGEEQETQYL. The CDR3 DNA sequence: TGCGCCAGCAGTGATTCCCACTCAACTAGCGGGGAGGAACAAGAGACCCAGTACTTA.

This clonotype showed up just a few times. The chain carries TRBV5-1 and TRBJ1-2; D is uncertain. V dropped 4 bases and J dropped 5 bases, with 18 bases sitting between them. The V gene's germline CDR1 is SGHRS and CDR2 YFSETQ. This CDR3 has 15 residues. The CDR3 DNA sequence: TGCGCCAGCAGCCTGTCGGGCACACGAGGGTATGGCTACACCTTC. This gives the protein CASSLSGTRGYGYTF. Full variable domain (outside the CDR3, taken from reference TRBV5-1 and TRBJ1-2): KAGVTQTPRYLIKTRGQQVTLSCSPISGHRSVSWYQQTPGQGLQFLFEYFSETQRNKGNFPGRFSGRQFSNSRSEMNVSTLELGDSALYLCASSLSGTRGYGYTFGSGTRLTVV.

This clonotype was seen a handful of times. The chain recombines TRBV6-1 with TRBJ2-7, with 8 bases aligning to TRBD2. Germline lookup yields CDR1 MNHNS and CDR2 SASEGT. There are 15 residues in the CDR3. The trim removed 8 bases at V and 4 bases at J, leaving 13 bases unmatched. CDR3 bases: TGTGCCAGCTCATCTCTATTAGCGGGGAAATACGAGCAGTACTTC. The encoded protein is CASSSLLAGKYEQYF.